The 16 T cell receptor beta chains listed next were all sequenced from one sample in a study of cytomegalovirus exposure and HLA in healthy donors. PCR was performed using 60 Vbeta and 13 Jbeta primers. The table came from immunoSEQ multiplex PCR; TCRdb's copy has only in-frame clones and leaves some out. Here the sample table reports tens of thousands of clones. The specimen sequenced was PBMCs. Receptors originate from a woman in her thirties or forties in good health and CMV-seronegative.

The genes are TRBV30 and TRBJ1-6; D unclear. Germline lookup yields CDR1 GTSNPN and CDR2 SVGIG (reference sequence). The ends were cut back, 2 bases at V and 10 bases at J, with 15 bases in the middle. There are 14 residues in the CDR3. The CDR3 is CAWSRGDVGSPLHF. Here the CDR3 DNA reads TGTGCCTGGAGTAGAGGAGATGTCGGGTCACCCCTCCACTTT.

The genes are TRBV18 and TRBJ1-1; 8 bases fit TRBD1. J was trimmed by 3 bases and V by 4 bases; bases with no gene match: 13. The germline gives CDR1 KGHSH, CDR2 LQKENI. The CDR3 runs to 17 residues. The CDR3 DNA reads as TGTGCCAGCTCACAAGGACAGGGATTAGGGTGGGACACTGAAGCTTTCTTT. As protein: CASSQGQGLGWDTEAFF.

The J gene is TRBJ1-5, the V gene TRBV6-1, with unresolved D. Trimming pared 1 base from V and 10 bases from J, leaving 17 bases between. The CDR3 extends over 15 amino acids. Germline CDR1 and CDR2: MNHNS and SASEGT. CDR3 nucleotides: TGTGCCAGCAGTGAAGAAGGACTGGTGTCGAATCCCCAGCATTTT. It yields the protein CASSEEGLVSNPQHF.

The chain joins TRBV27 to TRBJ2-7, with TRBD2 matching 8 bases. The CDR3 runs 15 residues. Germline V gene lookup returns CDR1 MNHEY and CDR2 SMNVEV (reference sequence). The V gene end was trimmed by 4 bases and the J gene end by 7 bases; junction bases not matched to a gene: 12. The chain's CDR3 is CASSSLSGGLGEQYF. The CDR3 DNA follows: TGTGCCAGCAGTTCTTTGAGCGGGGGCTTGGGGGAGCAGTACTTC.

Concerning this clone: One end of the junction does not line up with germline, which may come from a read error. This chain connects TRBV4-2 to TRBJ2-3; D call uncertain. CDR3 length: 16 residues. Germline V gene sequence: CDR1 LGHNA, CDR2 YNFKEQ. CDR3 loop: CASSQGSHLGTDKQYF. CDR3 coding DNA: TGTGCCAGCAGCCAAGGCTCCCATCTGGGCACAGATAAGCAGTATTTT.

The gene calls are TRBV27 and TRBJ2-5; no reliable D call. The V end was cut by 2 bases, the J end by 5 bases, with 9 bases between. Germline CDR1 and CDR2: MNHEY and SMNVEV (reference sequence). The CDR3 runs to 13 residues. CDR3 region: CASSLVSMETQYF. The CDR3 region has the DNA TGTGCCAGCAGTTTAGTTAGTATGGAGACCCAGTACTTC.

Written as DNA, the CDR3 is TGTGCCAGTAAGCGACAGGGACCTTCCCCCACACCCTTGCTCTCTGGGGCCAACGTCCTGACTTTC. Amino acid sequence: CASKRQGPSPTPLLSGANVLTF. The chain carries TRBV19 and TRBJ2-6, with 7 bases aligning to TRBD1. Germline V gene data show CDR1 as LNHDA and CDR2 as SQIVND (reference sequence). V trimming: 7 bases; J trimming: 0 bases; junction bases outside the gene matches: 24. CDR3 size: 22 residues. Full variable domain (missing parts from reference TRBV19 and TRBJ2-6): DGGITQSPKYLFRKEGQNVTLSCEQNLNHDAMYWYRQDPGQGLRLIYYSQIVNDFQKGDIAEGYSVSREKKESFPLTVTSAQKNPTAFYLCASKRQGPSPTPLLSGANVLTFGAGSRLTVL.

The V call is TRBV6-5, the J call TRBJ1-2; D is possibly TRBD1 (6 bases). V lost 3 bases and J lost 0, with 14 bases in between. CDR3 length equals 16 residues. Per germline, CDR1 MNHEY and CDR2 SVGAGI. The CDR3 spells CASSYGGAGANYGYTF. CDR3 coding DNA: TGTGCCAGCAGTTATGGGGGGGCGGGAGCTAACTATGGCTACACCTTC.

The rearrangement uses TRBV7-2 and TRBJ1-1; no firm D call. The V and J ends lost 6 bases and 8 bases respectively, with 13 bases between them. Germline V gene lookup returns CDR1 SGHTA and CDR2 FQGNSA. CDR3 length: 12 amino acids. CDR3 DNA: TGTGCCAGCAGAGAGGGTCTCCCGGAAGCTTTCTTT. It translates to CASREGLPEAFF.

The V gene is TRBV30, the J gene TRBJ2-6; 7 nucleotides agree with TRBD1. Germline lookup yields CDR1 GTSNPN and CDR2 SVGIG (reference sequence). This CDR3 is 16 amino acids long. J gave up 2 bases and V 2 bases, and 6 bases lay outside the gene matches. The DNA of the CDR3 is TGTGCCTGGAGTATCGACAGGGTGGCTGGGGCCAACGTCCTGACTTTC. This codes for CAWSIDRVAGANVLTF.

V gene TRBV5-6 combines with J gene TRBJ2-7; possible D gene TRBD1, 5 bases. The germline V gene encodes CDR1 SGHDT and CDR2 YYEEEE. The V gene lost 3 bases and the J gene lost 1 base, with 8 bases spanning the gap. The CDR3 extends over 13 amino acids. For the CDR3, the DNA is TGTGCCAGCAGCTGGGGCAGATCCTACGAGCAGTACTTC. Translation gives CASSWGRSYEQYF.

The gene calls are TRBV7-9 and TRBJ1-2; 12 bases are a match to TRBD1. CDR1 and CDR2 (germline): SEHNR, FQNEAQ (reference sequence). J gave up 7 bases and V 5 bases, and 5 bases lay outside the gene matches. The length of the CDR3 is 14 residues. The CDR3 region is CASSPGDRGPGYTF. CDR3 DNA sequence: TGTGCCAGCAGCCCGGGGGACAGGGGGCCTGGCTACACCTTC.

This chain links TRBV5-1 with TRBJ2-1; 8 nucleotides align to TRBD2. CDR1 is SGHRS, CDR2 YFSETQ, per germline. The CDR3 contains 18 residues. With 0 bases clipped from V and 7 bases from J, the junction kept 15 bases outside the gene matches. The CDR3 protein is CASSLEQALAGTRNEQFF. The DNA for the CDR3 is TGCGCCAGCAGCTTGGAACAGGCCTTAGCGGGAACAAGAAATGAGCAGTTCTTC. Full variable domain (missing parts from reference TRBV5-1 and TRBJ2-1): KAGVTQTPRYLIKTRGQQVTLSCSPISGHRSVSWYQQTPGQGLQFLFEYFSETQRNKGNFPGRFSGRQFSNSRSEMNVSTLELGDSALYLCASSLEQALAGTRNEQFFGPGTRLTVL.

The gene calls are TRBV28 and TRBJ1-2, with TRBD1 identical over 11 bases. This CDR3 spans 18 amino acids. Germline CDR1 is MDHEN and CDR2 is SYDVKM. The junction had 11 bases not matched to a gene; V was cut back by 1 base and J by 4 bases. CDR3 amino acids: CASSLYWTGGPQSYGYTF. For the CDR3, the DNA is TGTGCCAGCAGTTTATACTGGACAGGGGGCCCTCAATCCTATGGCTACACCTTC.

This chain links TRBV19 with TRBJ1-4; D might be TRBD1 (5 bases). V shed 3 bases and J shed 5 bases, with 13 bases lying between them. Germline CDR1 LNHDA, CDR2 SQIVND (reference sequence). The CDR3 covers 15 residues. In DNA, the CDR3 is TGTGCCAGTAGTATTTCGGCAGGGCCAAATGAAAAACTGTTTTTT. Its translation is CASSISAGPNEKLFF.

The chain uses TRBV25-1 and TRBJ2-2; TRBD1 agrees at 10 bases. V trimming: 2 bases; J trimming: 7 bases; junction bases outside the gene matches: 4. Germline values: CDR1 MGHDK, CDR2 SYGVNS. This CDR3 has 15 amino acids. This CDR3 is CASSETTGGDGELFF. DNA of the CDR3: TGTGCCAGCAGTGAAACGACAGGGGGCGACGGGGAGCTGTTTTTT.